The entry below describes one T cell receptor (beta chain). At one end the junction does not follow the germline gene, possibly because of a read error. This entry comes from a study of regulatory T cells in long-lasting Graves disease. Regarding time point: persistent/refractory GD, antithyroid drugs over 5 years with positive TRAb. PBMCs provided the RNA from which the TCR library was made. CDR3-region Arm-PCR and iRepertoire HTBI primers produced the TCR beta libraries. Each CDR3 protein is one row after TCRdb ran MiXCR on the multiplex PCR reads. The data contain 310,000 or so distinct CDR3 sequences, 20% to 25% of them singletons. In germline, CDR1 is GTSNPN, CDR2 SVGIG (reference sequence). The CDR3 runs to 13 residues.

The specimen was peripheral blood mononuclear cells (PBMCs), collected when the disease was refractory, from a patient treated with antithyroid drugs. This chain uses TRBV30 with TRBJ1-6; a weak D match, TRBD1 (5 bases). This receptor was identified in a female donor with Graves disease. CDR3 sequence (DNA): TGTGCCCTCACCCGGGGGTATAATTCACCTCTCCACTTT. It codes for CALTRGYNSPLHF.